The source of this T cell receptor (beta chain) is a study of cytomegalovirus exposure and HLA in healthy donors. Germline CDR1 and CDR2: MDHEN and SYDVKM. This CDR3 is built from 14 residues. V gave up 4 bases and J gave up 10 bases, with 17 bases separating them. The method was immunoSEQ multiplex PCR; TCRdb's version includes in-frame clones alone and lacks a portion of them. The data hold tens of thousands of clones, with more than 95% observed a single time. This receptor was obtained from a man between 18 and 29 years old in good health and CMV-seronegative. The specimen sequenced was PBMCs. The rearrangement joins TRBV28 to TRBJ1-5; possible D gene TRBD1, 6 bases. The CDR3 DNA is TGTGCCAGCAGTTCGACAGGCTCAGCGCACCCCCAGCATTTT. Translation gives CASSSTGSAHPQHF.